This T cell receptor beta chain is from a study of neurological immune-mediated disorders. The authors obtained over 160 million TCR-beta sequences from 15-18 subjects per sequencing run. TCRdb re-called the 5' RACE reads with MiXCR, one entry per CDR3 protein. Here the sample spans about 74,000 distinct CDR3 sequences, 4% to 6% being singletons. Germline CDR1 reads DFQATT; CDR2 reads SNEGSKA (reference sequence). V was clipped by 0 bases and J by 13 bases, with 12 bases between them. CDR3 size: 11 residues. Many counts were recorded for this clonotype. Its antigen remains unidentified. Study-wide points: Healthy controls had more TCR clonal expansion than multiple sclerosis, which showed the least, whereas HTLV-1-associated myelopathy showed the most. Expanded clones shared no CDR3 amino acid sequences across subjects, suggesting private repertoires in all groups.

The receptor's source is a man between 18 and 29 years old with multiple sclerosis. V and J are TRBV20-1 and TRBJ1-1, with D uncertain. Sequenced input: PBMCs. CDR3 sequence: CSAREEVTVFF. In DNA form, the CDR3 reads TGCAGTGCTAGAGAGGAAGTAACGGTTTTCTTT.